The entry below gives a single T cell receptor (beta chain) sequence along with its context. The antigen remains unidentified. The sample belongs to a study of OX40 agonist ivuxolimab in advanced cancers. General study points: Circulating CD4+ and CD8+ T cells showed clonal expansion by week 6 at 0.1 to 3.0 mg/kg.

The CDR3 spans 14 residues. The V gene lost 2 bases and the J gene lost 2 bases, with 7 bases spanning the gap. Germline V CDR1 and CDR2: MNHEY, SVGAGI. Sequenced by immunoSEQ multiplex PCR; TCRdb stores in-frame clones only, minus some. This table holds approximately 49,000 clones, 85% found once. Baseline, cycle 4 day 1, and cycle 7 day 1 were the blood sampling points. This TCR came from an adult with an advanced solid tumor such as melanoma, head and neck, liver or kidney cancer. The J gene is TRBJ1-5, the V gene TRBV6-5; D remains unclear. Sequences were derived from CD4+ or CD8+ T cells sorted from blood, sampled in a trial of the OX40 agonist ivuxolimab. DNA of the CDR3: TGTGCCAGCAGTTACCTTGGGGGCAATCAGCCCCAGCATTTT. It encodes CASSYLGGNQPQHF.